Shown below are 4 T cell receptor beta chains from a single sample sequenced in a study of T cell changes during pregnancy in multiple sclerosis. Profiling relied on immunoSEQ multiplex PCR, and the TCRdb table lists in-frame clones only, not all of them. There are approximately 110,000 clones in the sample; approximately 89% occur only once, and roughly 3.5% lies in the top ten. The specimen comprised peripheral blood, sampled after pregnancy. The receptors come from a female donor with multiple sclerosis, enrolled in a pregnancy study.

This chain uses TRBV11-2 with TRBJ1-1, with a possible D match to TRBD1 (6 bases). Germline-derived CDR1 and CDR2 are SGHAT and FQNNGV. CDR3 length equals 14 residues. The V gene lost 1 base and the J gene lost 3 bases, with 9 bases spanning the gap. The CDR3 is CASSLASGDTEAFF. CDR3 nucleotide sequence: TGTGCCAGCAGCTTAGCCTCAGGGGACACTGAAGCTTTCTTT.

The chain is built from TRBV6-5 and TRBJ2-7; no clear D gene. The ends were cut back, 8 bases at V and 12 bases at J, with 14 bases in the middle. The CDR3 extends over 10 amino acids. Germline CDR1 reads MNHEY; CDR2 reads SVGAGI. The CDR3 bases are TGTGCCAGCGGCCCGCGCGGTAGGTACTTC. Its translation is CASGPRGRYF.

The chain couples TRBV9 to TRBJ2-1; 7 nucleotides agree with TRBD1. Trimming removed 7 bases from V and 15 bases from J; junction bases left unmatched: 19. The CDR3 totals 14 residues. Germline CDR1 and CDR2: SGDLS and YYNGEE. In nucleotides, the CDR3 is TGTGCCAGCTCTAATACCGGGACAGCGTTTTTGCGGTTCTTC. This encodes CASSNTGTAFLRFF.

The V gene is TRBV6-5, the J gene TRBJ2-2; 7 bases map to TRBD1. Germline loops: CDR1 MNHEY, CDR2 SVGAGI. V gave up 2 bases and J gave up 4 bases; unmatched junction bases: 7. The length of the CDR3 is 16 residues. In DNA, the CDR3 is TGTGCCAGCAGTTACGAGGGGGCCTCTCGCACCGGGGAGCTGTTTTTT. This encodes CASSYEGASRTGELFF.